This T cell receptor beta chain comes out of a study of CD8 T cells in Susac syndrome (dated by TCRdb to about 2019). For the study in its entirety: The study used repertoire sequencing to test whether antigen drove CD8+ T cell activation and differentiation in Susac syndrome.

In the case of this clonotype: No cognate antigen has been identified for it. The input lacks base qualities; no much larger clone sits a single base away.

The paper as a whole reports these results and caveats: The number of individuals in the TCR sequencing and HLA analysis was acknowledged as relatively small.

The CDR3, from cysteine to phenylalanine, totals 13 residues. Only the CDR3 portion is preserved as DNA: 39 bases, with reading frame beginning at the first base. The germline V gene (reference sequence) gives CDR1 as DFQATT and CDR2 as SNEGSKA. At the junction V is shortened by 6 bases and J by 0 bases; bases outside the gene matches: 2. RNA was extracted using the RNeasy kit, and roughly 0.45 to 1 ug of the RNA was reverse transcribed with random hexamers. The immunoSEQ multiplex PCR assay, which covers 54 Vbeta and 13 Jbeta segments, was used to amplify TCR beta CDR3 regions. PCR amplification bias was corrected by using a synthetic template baseline for primer optimization and computational correction. In the source study's methods: Reads were annotated to V, D and J genes per IMGT and analyzed with immunoSEQ Analyzer, keeping only productive sequences. Clonality was calculated as one minus the Shannon entropy normalized by log2 of the number of productive unique sequences. For each patient and control, public and private clones were evaluated within the 100 most prevalent clones. Susac-specific clones were defined as absent from healthy and MS cohorts, around 980 published viral clones and other ImmuneACCESS disease sequences. TCRdb ran its own pipeline on the public reads, namely fastp trimming at Q25 and MiXCR clone calling, and kept in-frame beta chains. Records with the same CDR3 protein are collapsed into one entry carrying the most frequent genes and DNA. None of the V and J calls come from the authors' own analysis; TCRdb made them. For this sample there are more than 85,000 distinct CDR3 sequences; about 95% appear just once. The ten largest clonotypes hold about 0.095% of the sample.

Peripheral blood CD8+ and CD4+ T cells from healthy donors, Susac syndrome patients and multiple sclerosis patients were profiled by high-throughput TCR beta sequencing. Healthy donors were included as age- and sex-matched controls. Bulk CD8+ and CD4+ T cells were purified magnetically by negative isolation, whereas CD8+ TEMRA cells were enriched by FACS. Blood was collected in EDTA tubes and processed within 24 hours, with PBMCs isolated through density gradient centrifugation. PBMCs intended for TCR sequencing were cryopreserved in liquid nitrogen and were subsequently thawed in a 37 degrees C water bath. The sorted or isolated CD4+, CD8+ and CD8+ TEMRA cells reached a purity of at least 90%.

The clonotype originates from a human donor in good health. Sequences were obtained from CD4+ T cells from PBMCs. Recombination connected TRBV20-1 to TRBJ2-7, and 10 junctional nucleotides match TRBD1. The DNA sequence is as follows: TGCAGTGCCCGGACAGGGGGCTCCTACGAGCAGTACTTC. Its translation reads: CSARTGGSYEQYF.